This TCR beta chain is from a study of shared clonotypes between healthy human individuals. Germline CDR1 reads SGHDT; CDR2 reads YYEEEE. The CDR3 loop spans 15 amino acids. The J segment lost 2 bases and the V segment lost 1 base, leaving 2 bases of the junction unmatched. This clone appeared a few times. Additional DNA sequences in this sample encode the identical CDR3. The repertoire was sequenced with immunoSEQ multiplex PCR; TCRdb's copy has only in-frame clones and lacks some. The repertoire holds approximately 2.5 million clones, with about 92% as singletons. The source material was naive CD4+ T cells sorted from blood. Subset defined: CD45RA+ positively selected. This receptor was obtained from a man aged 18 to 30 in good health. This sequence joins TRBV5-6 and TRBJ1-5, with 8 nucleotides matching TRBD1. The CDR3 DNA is TGTGCCAGCAGCTTGACAGGGGGTGGCAATCAGCCCCAGCATTTT. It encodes CASSLTGGGNQPQHF.